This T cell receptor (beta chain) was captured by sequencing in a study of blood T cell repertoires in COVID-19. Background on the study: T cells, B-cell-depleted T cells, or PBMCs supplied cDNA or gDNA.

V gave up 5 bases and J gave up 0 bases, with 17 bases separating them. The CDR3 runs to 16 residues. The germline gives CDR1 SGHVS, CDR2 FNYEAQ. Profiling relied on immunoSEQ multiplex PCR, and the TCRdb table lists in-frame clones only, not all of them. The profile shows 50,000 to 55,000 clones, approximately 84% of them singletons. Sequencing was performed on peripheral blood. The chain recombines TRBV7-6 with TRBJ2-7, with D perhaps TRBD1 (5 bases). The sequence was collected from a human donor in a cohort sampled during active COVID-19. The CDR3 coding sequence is TGTGCCAGCAGCCCGCAAACAGGCTTCTACTCCTACGAGCAGTACTTC. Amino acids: CASSPQTGFYSYEQYF.